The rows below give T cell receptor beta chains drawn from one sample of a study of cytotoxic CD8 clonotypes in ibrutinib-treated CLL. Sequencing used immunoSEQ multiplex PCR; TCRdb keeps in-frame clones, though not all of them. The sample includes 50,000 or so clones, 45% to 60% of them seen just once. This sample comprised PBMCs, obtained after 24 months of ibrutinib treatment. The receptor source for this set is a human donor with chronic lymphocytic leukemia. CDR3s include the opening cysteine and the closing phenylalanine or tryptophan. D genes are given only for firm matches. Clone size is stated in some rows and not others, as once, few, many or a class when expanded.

CDR3nt: TGTGCCAGCAGCGAAAACAGGGCCCGGGGGTATGGCTACACCTTC; CDR3aa: CASSENRARGYGYTF; abundance: few; len: 15; d_gene: -; v_gene: TRBV2; j_gene: TRBJ1-2
CDR3nt: TGTGCCAGCACCGGGGGGGAAACGGCTTTCTTT; CDR3aa: CASTGGETAFF; abundance: -; len: 11; d_gene: -; v_gene: TRBV6-1; j_gene: TRBJ1-1
CDR3nt: TGTGCCAGCAGTCTACAGGCGCTTCAGGGGACTGAAGCTTTCTTT; CDR3aa: CASSLQALQGTEAFF; abundance: -; len: 15; d_gene: -; v_gene: TRBV6-5; j_gene: TRBJ1-1
CDR3nt: TGTGCCAGCAGCTTCCCGGGACAGGGTAGGGGCTACACCTTC; CDR3aa: CASSFPGQGRGYTF; abundance: -; len: 14; d_gene: TRBD1; v_gene: TRBV5-6; j_gene: TRBJ1-2
CDR3nt: TGTGCCATCCGGGACTACGCTAGCTCAGCAGATACGCAGTATTTT; CDR3aa: CAIRDYASSADTQYF; abundance: few; len: 15; d_gene: TRBD2; v_gene: TRBV10-3; j_gene: TRBJ2-3
CDR3nt: TGCGCCAGCAGCTTGGACAGATACTATGGCTACACCTTC; CDR3aa: CASSLDRYYGYTF; abundance: -; len: 13; d_gene: -; v_gene: TRBV5-1; j_gene: TRBJ1-2
CDR3nt: TGTGCCAGCAGCCGAACAGAGACCCAGTACTTC; CDR3aa: CASSRTETQYF; abundance: -; len: 11; d_gene: -; v_gene: TRBV6-5; j_gene: TRBJ2-5
CDR3nt: TGTGCCAGCGGGGGCAGGGGGGGTTCGGCAGATACGCAGTATTTT; CDR3aa: CASGGRGGSADTQYF; abundance: -; len: 15; d_gene: -; v_gene: TRBV5-4; j_gene: TRBJ2-3
CDR3nt: TGTGCCAGCAGCTTGGGGCAGCAATGGCTAGTCGCCTTC; CDR3aa: CASSLGQQWLVAF; abundance: -; len: 13; d_gene: -; v_gene: TRBV5-6; j_gene: TRBJ1-2
CDR3nt: TGTGCCAGCAGTTATGGACAGGGGTATACCTATGGCTACACCTTC; CDR3aa: CASSYGQGYTYGYTF; abundance: -; len: 15; d_gene: TRBD1; v_gene: TRBV6-6; j_gene: TRBJ1-2
CDR3nt: TGCGCCAGCACCCCCAACGTCGCAGGGACGAACACTGAAGCTTTCTTT; CDR3aa: CASTPNVAGTNTEAFF; abundance: -; len: 16; d_gene: -; v_gene: TRBV5-1; j_gene: TRBJ1-1